These 31 T cell receptor beta chains came from one sample sequenced in a study of shared clonotypes between healthy human individuals. Method: immunoSEQ multiplex PCR; TCRdb's copy keeps in-frame clones and lacks some. The sample carries 450,000 to 500,000 clones, over 70% recorded once. Sequenced material: PBMCs. The receptors were gathered from a woman in her thirties or forties in good health. Some clones in this sample may be carry-over from other donors' samples.

Only one count was recorded for this clone. Given a far larger clone just one base away, this is likely a sequencing read error. The same CDR3 can be traced to other DNA sequences in this sample. This chain connects TRBV27 to TRBJ1-2; D might be TRBD1 (5 bases). The CDR3 totals 14 residues. V shed 6 bases and J shed 4 bases, with 15 bases lying between them. Germline CDR1 and CDR2: MNHEY and SMNVEV (reference sequence). DNA for the CDR3: TGTGCCAGCAGCTTAAGTCAGGGCGGCTATGGCTACACCTTC. It encodes CASSLSQGGYGYTF.

A word on this clone: A far larger clone is only one base removed, so a read error is likely. Within the sample, other DNA sequences also encode this same CDR3. The chain uses TRBV9 and TRBJ2-5, with D perhaps matching TRBD2 (6 bases). The end of the DNA aligns better with TRBJ2-7, so the J call may be wrong. This CDR3 comprises 14 residues. Per germline, CDR1 SGDLS and CDR2 YYNGEE. The CDR3 reads CASSGHPGDYEQYF. The CDR3 DNA follows: TGTGCCAGTAGCGGCCACCCCGGAGACTACGAGCAGTACTTC.

The V call is TRBV19, the J call TRBJ2-4; D unclear. There are 11 residues in the CDR3. Germline CDR1 is LNHDA and CDR2 is SQIVND (reference sequence). V lost 5 bases to trimming and J lost 8 bases, with 7 bases between them. The CDR3 loop is CASSFIDIQYF. The CDR3 nucleotides are TGTGCCAGTAGTTTTATCGACATTCAGTACTTC.

This chain joins TRBV6-4 and TRBJ2-3; D is ambiguous. The CDR3 covers 15 residues. Trimming removed 3 bases at V and 2 bases at J, with 12 bases between. CDR1 is MRHNA, CDR2 SNTAGT, per germline. The CDR3 is CASSESPDATDTQYF. Here the CDR3 DNA reads TGTGCCAGCAGTGAAAGCCCGGACGCCACAGATACGCAGTATTTT.

Comments on this clone: A single base is all that separates this from a far larger clone, so a read error is likely. This sample includes further DNA sequences coding for the same CDR3. The chain combines TRBV5-1 with TRBJ2-5; perhaps TRBD1 as D (6 bases). Germline V CDR1 and CDR2: SGHRS, YFSETQ. This CDR3 has 15 amino acids. The CDR3 DNA is TGCGCCAGCAGCCCGAGACAGGCCGGAGTGGAGACACAGTACTTC. This codes for CASSPRQAGVETQYF.

There are a few counts of this clone. This CDR3 is also generated by other DNA sequences in the sample. V is TRBV29-1 and J is TRBJ1-1; D ambiguous. The ends were cut back, 4 bases at V and 2 bases at J, with 14 bases in the middle. CDR1 and CDR2 from the germline V gene are SQVTM and ANQGSEA. The CDR3 extends over 14 amino acids. The CDR3 nucleotides are TGCAGCGTTGCCTCCGTGGCGTCTAACACTGAAGCTTTCTTT. It translates to CSVASVASNTEAFF.

This chain links TRBV6-1 with TRBJ1-2; 8 nucleotides line up with TRBD1. J was trimmed by 7 bases and V by 1 base; bases with no gene match: 8. CDR1 is MNHNS, CDR2 SASEGT, per germline. The CDR3 sequence is 15 residues long. The CDR3 protein is CASSEGPQGAGGYTF. Here the CDR3 DNA reads TGTGCCAGCAGTGAAGGGCCTCAGGGGGCGGGTGGCTACACCTTC.

Remarks on this clone: This may come from a read error, since a much larger clone is one base off. The CDR3 region has the DNA TGTGCCAGTAAGGGGATCGGGGAGCAGTACTTC. It translates to CASKGIGEQYF. V usage is TRBV19 and J usage is TRBJ2-7, with D possibly matching TRBD1 (5 bases). There are 11 residues in the CDR3. V lost 7 bases and J lost 7, with 11 bases in between. The germline V gene encodes CDR1 LNHDA and CDR2 SQIVND (reference sequence).

The chain joins TRBV28 to TRBJ2-2, with TRBD1 as a possible D gene (6 bases). V lost 3 bases, J lost 3 bases, and 11 bases lay in between. Germline V gene data show CDR1 as MDHEN and CDR2 as SYDVKM. This CDR3 is built from 15 residues. In DNA, the CDR3 is TGTGCCAGCAGTTTCGGTACAGGGTACACCGGGGAGCTGTTTTTT. It specifies CASSFGTGYTGELFF.

This chain connects TRBV9 to TRBJ1-1; D not certain. The V and J ends lost 4 bases and 3 bases respectively, with 16 bases between them. The germline V gene has CDR1 SGDLS and CDR2 YYNGEE. CDR3 size: 15 residues. The CDR3 loop reads CASSQGMGVDTEAFF. The CDR3 nucleotides are TGTGCCAGCAGCCAAGGGATGGGCGTCGACACTGAAGCTTTCTTT.

V usage is TRBV9 and J usage is TRBJ2-5; 13 nucleotides line up with TRBD2. CDR1 and CDR2 (germline): SGDLS, YYNGEE. V shed 3 bases, J shed 1 base, and the junction held 3 bases outside the gene matches. The CDR3 is 16 amino acids. This chain's CDR3 is CASSARTSGGQETQYF. Here the CDR3 DNA reads TGTGCCAGCAGCGCCCGGACTAGCGGGGGCCAAGAGACCCAGTACTTC.

The chain recombines TRBV2 with TRBJ2-7, with no clear D. The CDR3 covers 13 residues. Germline loops: CDR1 SNHLY, CDR2 FYNNEI. V dropped 6 bases and J dropped 7 bases, with 16 bases sitting between them. In DNA, the CDR3 is TGTGCCAGCAGAGACACCTTGGGTGGAGAGCAGTACTTC. This translates into CASRDTLGGEQYF.

V is TRBV18 and J is TRBJ2-7; D gene unclear. Germline CDR1 and CDR2: KGHSH and LQKENI. V lost 2 bases, J lost 5 bases, and 10 bases lay in between. The CDR3 runs 13 residues. CDR3 region: CASSPSIAHEQYF. Here the CDR3 DNA reads TGTGCCAGCTCACCAAGCATCGCACACGAGCAGTACTTC.

Turning to this clone: With only one base between it and a far larger clone, this is likely a read error. Other nucleotide sequences in the sample specify the same CDR3. The chain recombines TRBV4-1 with TRBJ1-4; D may be TRBD1 (5 bases). V shed 5 bases and J shed 0 bases, with 13 bases lying between them. The V gene's germline CDR1 is MGHRA and CDR2 YSYEKL. This CDR3 region has 16 residues. CDR3 sequence (DNA): TGCGCCAGCAGCTCACTGGTCAGGGCAACTAATGAAAAACTGTTTTTT. Translating it yields CASSSLVRATNEKLFF.

This clone was counted ten times or more. Relative to the germline gene, one junction end is altered; a read error may explain this. The same CDR3 is also encoded by other DNA sequences in this sample. As DNA, the CDR3 is TGCGCCAGCAGCGCGAGCCGGGGGACATCGGTGAGCACTGAAGCTTTCTTT. Its protein is CASSASRGTSVSTEAFF. The rearrangement uses TRBV5-6 and TRBJ1-1, with D possibly TRBD1 on 6 matching bases. The germline V gene has CDR1 SGHDT and CDR2 YYEEEE. The CDR3 runs to 17 residues.

CDR3 sequence: CASSLGLAGLYEQYF. Here the CDR3 DNA reads TGTGCCAGCAGCTTAGGACTAGCGGGGTTGTACGAGCAGTACTTC. The rearrangement links TRBV5-5 to TRBJ2-7; 12 nucleotides align to TRBD2. This CDR3 contains 15 residues. With 2 bases clipped from V and 4 bases from J, the junction kept 4 bases outside the gene matches. Germline lookup yields CDR1 SGHKS and CDR2 YYEKEE (reference sequence).

The rearrangement links TRBV7-2 to TRBJ2-3; D unresolved. The CDR3 totals 16 residues. The ends were cut back, 1 base at V and 0 bases at J, with 11 bases in the middle. The germline CDR1 and CDR2 sequences are SGHTA and FQGNSA. The CDR3 bases are TGTGCCAGCAGCTTAGTGTCCGGGTTTAGCACAGATACGCAGTATTTT. It specifies CASSLVSGFSTDTQYF.

The gene calls are TRBV29-1 and TRBJ2-5, with TRBD2 matching over 13 bases. The CDR3 sequence is 15 residues long. J lost 7 bases, V lost 4 bases, and 9 bases had no gene match. From germline, CDR1 is SQVTM and CDR2 ANQGSEA. CDR3 sequence: CSVAGTSGEGGTQYF. CDR3 DNA sequence: TGCAGCGTTGCCGGGACTAGCGGGGAAGGGGGGACCCAGTACTTC.

The rearrangement joins TRBV7-2 to TRBJ2-1, with D perhaps TRBD1 or TRBD2 (7 bases each). Germline CDR1 SGHTA, CDR2 FQGNSA. The germline V and J ends were trimmed by 4 bases and 8 bases, with 18 bases remaining between them. The CDR3 consists of 15 residues. CDR3 DNA sequence: TGTGCCAGCAGCTCCCGGGGGAGGGGGCTTTATGAGCAGTTCTTC. Its protein product is CASSSRGRGLYEQFF.

As to this clone: A read error likely explains this, since a far larger clone differs by one base. V usage is TRBV29-1 and J usage is TRBJ2-5; D tentatively fits TRBD1 or TRBD2 (6 bases each). CDR1 is SQVTM, CDR2 ANQGSEA, per germline. The length of the CDR3 is 14 residues. For the CDR3, the DNA is TGCAGCATTGAAGATAGGGGGACTGGAGAGACCCAGTACTTC. Protein product: CSIEDRGTGETQYF.

Turning to this clone: One base separates it from a far larger clone, so it is likely a read error. This chain uses TRBV6-1 with TRBJ2-6; D possibly matches TRBD1 or TRBD2 (5 bases each). Germline assignment: CDR1 MNHNS and CDR2 SASEGT. This CDR3 has 16 amino acids. The CDR3: CASSELDFSGANVPTF. The CDR3 DNA reads as TGTGCCAGCAGTGAATTGGACTTCTCTGGGGCCAACGTCCCGACTTTC.

A note on this clone: Additional DNA sequences in this sample encode the identical CDR3. V gene TRBV5-1 combines with J gene TRBJ1-1; weak D call: TRBD1 (5 bases). The CDR3 is made up of 12 amino acids. In germline, CDR1 is SGHRS, CDR2 YFSETQ. The germline V and J ends were trimmed by 4 bases and 3 bases, with 7 bases remaining between them. CDR3 DNA: TGCGCCAGCAGCGGGGGATACACTGAAGCTTTCTTT. Amino acid sequence: CASSGGYTEAFF.

The rearrangement uses TRBV15 and TRBJ1-5; a possible D gene is TRBD1 (5 bases). Per the germline V gene, CDR1 is LNHNV and CDR2 is YYDKDF (reference sequence). Trimming took off 3 bases at V and 0 bases at J, with 12 bases between the two ends. This CDR3 is built from 16 residues. CDR3: CATSRGDGYSNQPQHF. Here the CDR3 DNA reads TGTGCCACCAGCAGGGGGGACGGCTATAGCAATCAGCCCCAGCATTTT. The full variable domain, completed using reference TRBV15 and TRBJ1-5, is DAMVIQNPRYQVTQFGKPVTLSCSQTLNHNVMYWYQQKSSQAPKLLFHYYDKDFNNEADTPDNFQSRRPNTSFCFLDIRSPGLGDTAMYLCATSRGDGYSNQPQHFGDGTRLSIL.

This chain joins TRBV11-2 and TRBJ1-3, with D perhaps TRBD1 (5 bases). In germline, CDR1 is SGHAT, CDR2 FQNNGV. V was trimmed by 1 base and J by 4 bases, leaving 20 bases between them. The CDR3 has 18 residues. The CDR3 nucleotides are TGTGCCAGCAGCTTAGGACCCGAACCCGGGGCCGAGGGAAACACCATATATTTT. Its translation is CASSLGPEPGAEGNTIYF.

The chain is built from TRBV7-9 and TRBJ1-3; D is perhaps TRBD1 (6 bases). The germline V gene has CDR1 SEHNR and CDR2 FQNEAQ (reference sequence). V was trimmed by 6 bases and J by 0 bases, leaving 9 bases between them. This CDR3 region has 14 residues. CDR3 sequence (DNA): TGTGCCAGCAGGGAAGGGGGCTCTGGAAACACCATATATTTT. It yields the protein CASREGGSGNTIYF.

This clone was detected only once. The V gene is TRBV6-5, the J gene TRBJ1-6; D unresolved. The V gene's germline CDR1 is MNHEY and CDR2 SVGAGI. Trimming took 2 bases from V and 11 from J, leaving 10 bases between them. The CDR3 loop spans 13 amino acids. CDR3 in DNA: TGTGCCAGCAGTTACACCCAGGCGACACCCCTCCACTTT. Translated: CASSYTQATPLHF.

This chain connects TRBV4-2 to TRBJ2-1, with D unresolved. This CDR3 is 13 amino acids long. Trimming took 0 bases from V and 7 from J, leaving 7 bases between them. Germline V gene lookup returns CDR1 LGHNA and CDR2 YNFKEQ. CDR3 sequence reads: CASSQESWNEQFF. The CDR3, as DNA: TGTGCCAGCAGCCAAGAATCCTGGAATGAGCAGTTCTTC.

The CDR3 DNA sequence: TGCGCCAGCAGCTTGACGGAAGCGAACACCGGGGAGCTGTTTTTT. Translating it yields CASSLTEANTGELFF. This sequence joins TRBV5-1 and TRBJ2-2; no clear D. This CDR3 region has 15 residues. CDR1 is SGHRS, CDR2 YFSETQ, per germline. V lost 1 base and J 0 bases, leaving 7 bases between the germline ends.

The V gene is TRBV7-6, the J gene TRBJ1-1; TRBD1 agrees at 7 bases. The trim removed 7 bases at V and 0 bases at J, leaving 5 bases unmatched. This CDR3 region has 14 residues. Germline CDR1 SGHVS, CDR2 FNYEAQ. CDR3 residues: CASTQGGLNTEAFF. CDR3 nucleotide sequence: TGTGCCAGCACGCAGGGGGGACTGAACACTGAAGCTTTCTTT.

CDR3: CASSLNVGRIYEQYF. The CDR3 coding sequence is TGTGCCAGCAGCTTAAATGTAGGACGAATCTACGAGCAGTACTTC. The chain links TRBV11-2 to TRBJ2-7; unclear D gene. V was shortened by 2 bases and J by 3 bases, with 14 bases between the two germline ends. Germline V gene data show CDR1 as SGHAT and CDR2 as FQNNGV. This CDR3 has 15 amino acids.

The chain has TRBV7-9 and TRBJ2-7; 7 bases are shared with TRBD1. Germline V gene sequence: CDR1 SEHNR, CDR2 FQNEAQ (reference sequence). This CDR3 contains 14 residues. Trimming took 4 bases from V and 5 from J; bases not matched to a gene: 8. The CDR3 bases are TGTGCCAGCAGCTCCGACCGGGACAGTAACGAGCAGTACTTC. Protein product: CASSSDRDSNEQYF.